This TCR beta chain originates from a study of response to subunit inactivated influenza vaccine (dated 2018 in TCRdb). About the investigation overall: Deep quantitative profiling of the T cell receptor repertoire was used in the study to follow responses to a trivalent subunit inactivated influenza vaccine. What the research found in general, with its limitations: The authors suggested that each seasonal influenza vaccination may recruit only a limited number of new T cells.

This clonotype was found a few times. The antigen it binds to is not known. Base qualities are not at hand, and no much larger clone is one base apart. Libraries were prepared through RT-PCR. The sequencer was an Illumina HiSeq 2500. TCRdb's own reprocessing of the public reads used fastp at Q25 and MiXCR and kept productive beta chains. Each CDR3 protein gets just one entry, which takes the most common genes and DNA from the rows behind it. A total of 540,000 or so distinct CDR3 sequences appear in this sample, 10% to 15% of them only once. Roughly 14% of the sample is in the top ten clones. In light of the paper, this sample's time point label describes: 45 to 50 days after influenza vaccine administration. From the germline V gene, CDR1 is LGHNA and CDR2 is YSLEER. V lost 0 bases and J lost 8 bases; the stretch between them is 19 bases long. The CDR3 holds 17 amino acids from the cysteine to the phenylalanine. Left in the record is the CDR3 DNA by itself, 51 bases read in frame from the first base.

Material: PBMCs from blood, obtained 35 to 45 days after vaccination. This receptor chain uses TRBV4-3 and TRBJ2-2; the D gene is unclear. The receptor was isolated from a man aged 50 or older who received an inactivated influenza vaccine. Donor details come from another sample of the same person, matched by shared clones. The CDR3 reads CASSQDPPPGSLGELFF. The nucleotide sequence reads TGCGCCAGCAGCCAAGATCCCCCCCCAGGTAGTCTAGGGGAGCTGTTTTTT.